A selection of T cell receptor beta chains follows, all from one sample in a study of T cell responses to AZD1222 COVID-19 vaccine. This table comes from immunoSEQ multiplex PCR, and its TCRdb copy is limited to in-frame clones, with some not included. This table has approximately 150,000 clones, roughly 94% appearing once. The material sequenced was peripheral blood, taken 28 days after the second AZD1222 dose. Receptors originate from an adult who received the AZD1222 COVID-19 vaccine. Each CDR3 is given with its conserved first and last residue. The D gene is left open where the match is weak. Not every row has a clone size; where given, it reads once, few, many or a size class.

d_call: .
clone_size: once
v_call: TRBV6-6
j_call: TRBJ1-1
cdr3_aa: CASSSPGVTEAFF
cdr3_nt: TGTGCCAGCAGTTCCCCAGGGGTTACTGAAGCTTTCTTT

d_call: .
clone_size: .
v_call: TRBV12-3/TRBV12-4
j_call: TRBJ2-7
cdr3_aa: CASSLNPSYEQYF
cdr3_nt: TGTGCCAGCAGTTTAAACCCCAGCTACGAGCAGTACTTC

d_call: TRBD1
clone_size: .
v_call: TRBV28
j_call: TRBJ1-2
cdr3_aa: CASSLKYRGQGYGYTF
cdr3_nt: TGTGCCAGCAGTTTAAAATACCGGGGACAGGGCTATGGCTACACCTTC

d_call: TRBD2
clone_size: .
v_call: TRBV20-1
j_call: TRBJ2-1
cdr3_aa: CSASLVAGGPGEQFF
cdr3_nt: TGCAGTGCTAGTTTGGTGGCGGGAGGGCCGGGTGAGCAGTTCTTC

d_call: .
clone_size: .
v_call: TRBV20-1
j_call: TRBJ2-7
cdr3_aa: CSASSRYEQYF
cdr3_nt: TGCAGTGCTAGTTCCCGGTACGAGCAGTACTTC

d_call: TRBD1
clone_size: .
v_call: TRBV5-1
j_call: TRBJ1-3
cdr3_aa: CASSSVGTGGNTIYF
cdr3_nt: TGCGCCAGCAGCTCGGTAGGGACAGGGGGAAACACCATATATTTT

d_call: .
clone_size: .
v_call: TRBV15
j_call: TRBJ2-7
cdr3_aa: CATSRDPTRHSYEQYF
cdr3_nt: TGTGCCACCAGCAGAGATCCCACTAGGCACTCCTACGAGCAGTACTTC

d_call: .
clone_size: .
v_call: TRBV2
j_call: TRBJ2-1
cdr3_aa: CASWRRDTNNEQFF
cdr3_nt: TGTGCCAGCTGGAGGCGGGACACCAACAATGAGCAGTTCTTC

d_call: .
clone_size: .
v_call: TRBV5-8
j_call: TRBJ2-1
cdr3_aa: CASSPPDEQFF
cdr3_nt: TGTGCCAGCAGCCCGCCCGATGAGCAGTTCTTC

d_call: TRBD2
clone_size: .
v_call: TRBV11-2
j_call: TRBJ2-7
cdr3_aa: CASSFFAGGSYEQYF
cdr3_nt: TGTGCCAGCAGCTTCTTCGCGGGAGGATCCTACGAGCAGTACTTC

d_call: TRBD1
clone_size: .
v_call: TRBV19
j_call: TRBJ1-2
cdr3_aa: CASSPSDRYGYTF
cdr3_nt: TGTGCCAGTAGTCCTTCGGACAGGTATGGCTACACCTTC

d_call: .
clone_size: .
v_call: TRBV6-1
j_call: TRBJ2-1
cdr3_aa: CASSVAWSSYNEQFF
cdr3_nt: TGTGCCAGCAGTGTAGCATGGAGCTCCTACAATGAGCAGTTCTTC

d_call: TRBD1
clone_size: .
v_call: TRBV7-9
j_call: TRBJ2-3
cdr3_aa: CASLDRDEVDTQYF
cdr3_nt: TGTGCCAGCTTAGACAGGGACGAAGTCGATACGCAGTATTTT

d_call: .
clone_size: .
v_call: TRBV5-1
j_call: TRBJ1-6
cdr3_aa: CASSLAGGRYNSPLHF
cdr3_nt: TGCGCCAGCAGCCTAGCGGGGGGTCGTTATAATTCACCCCTCCACTTT

d_call: .
clone_size: .
v_call: TRBV2
j_call: TRBJ2-1
cdr3_aa: CASSEFVQGQGSNEQFF
cdr3_nt: TGTGCCAGCAGTGAATTCGTTCAGGGTCAGGGGAGCAATGAGCAGTTCTTC

d_call: .
clone_size: few
v_call: TRBV18
j_call: TRBJ2-1
cdr3_aa: CASSPGGGAGNEQFF
cdr3_nt: TGTGCCAGCTCACCGGGAGGGGGCGCCGGGAATGAGCAGTTCTTC

d_call: TRBD1
clone_size: .
v_call: TRBV3-1/TRBV3-2
j_call: TRBJ2-7
cdr3_aa: CASSQVETGTYEQYF
cdr3_nt: TGTGCCAGCAGCCAAGTAGAGACAGGGACCTACGAGCAGTACTTC

d_call: .
clone_size: .
v_call: TRBV7-2
j_call: TRBJ2-7
cdr3_aa: CASSFDGLNPYEQYF
cdr3_nt: TGTGCCAGCAGCTTCGACGGGTTAAACCCCTACGAGCAGTACTTC

d_call: TRBD2
clone_size: .
v_call: TRBV29-1
j_call: TRBJ2-7
cdr3_aa: CSAGTSGRRGGYEQYF
cdr3_nt: TGCAGCGCTGGGACTAGCGGGAGAAGGGGCGGTTACGAGCAGTACTTC

d_call: TRBD1
clone_size: .
v_call: TRBV7-8
j_call: TRBJ1-2
cdr3_aa: CASSQGTADGYTF
cdr3_nt: TGTGCCAGCAGCCAGGGGACAGCCGATGGCTACACCTTC

d_call: .
clone_size: .
v_call: TRBV28
j_call: TRBJ1-4
cdr3_aa: CASSLTGSTNEKLFF
cdr3_nt: TGTGCCAGCAGTCTCACAGGGTCAACTAATGAAAAACTGTTTTTT

d_call: TRBD1
clone_size: .
v_call: TRBV13
j_call: TRBJ1-1
cdr3_aa: CASLRGLGTEAFF
cdr3_nt: TGTGCCAGCCTCAGGGGGCTTGGCACTGAAGCTTTCTTT

d_call: TRBD1
clone_size: .
v_call: TRBV11-2
j_call: TRBJ2-1
cdr3_aa: CASSTGQGAADEQFF
cdr3_nt: TGTGCCAGCAGCACCGGACAGGGGGCGGCGGATGAGCAGTTCTTC

d_call: .
clone_size: .
v_call: TRBV6-5
j_call: TRBJ2-2
cdr3_aa: CASSVLAGELFF
cdr3_nt: TGTGCCAGCAGCGTACTCGCCGGGGAGCTGTTTTTT

d_call: .
clone_size: .
v_call: TRBV4-3
j_call: TRBJ2-7
cdr3_aa: CASSQGFGVSSYEQYF
cdr3_nt: TGCGCCAGCAGCCAAGGATTTGGCGTTAGCTCCTACGAGCAGTACTTC

d_call: TRBD2
clone_size: .
v_call: TRBV18
j_call: TRBJ2-1
cdr3_aa: CASSPPSNGLAVHNEQFF
cdr3_nt: TGTGCCAGCTCACCACCCTCAAACGGACTAGCGGTCCACAATGAGCAGTTCTTC

d_call: .
clone_size: .
v_call: TRBV7-2
j_call: TRBJ1-1
cdr3_aa: CASRIPPDPRTFF
cdr3_nt: TGTGCCAGCAGGATCCCCCCGGACCCCCGTACTTTCTTT

d_call: .
clone_size: .
v_call: TRBV3-1/TRBV3-2
j_call: TRBJ2-5
cdr3_aa: CARAQGNQETQYF
cdr3_nt: TGTGCCAGAGCGCAGGGCAACCAAGAGACCCAGTACTTC

d_call: TRBD1
clone_size: .
v_call: TRBV28
j_call: TRBJ2-3
cdr3_aa: CASSSPGQGVDTQYF
cdr3_nt: TGTGCCAGCAGTTCCCCGGGCCAGGGGGTAGATACGCAGTATTTT

d_call: .
clone_size: .
v_call: TRBV6-2/TRBV6-3
j_call: TRBJ1-2
cdr3_aa: CASSWDGYGYTF
cdr3_nt: TGTGCCAGCAGTTGGGACGGATATGGCTACACCTTC

d_call: .
clone_size: .
v_call: TRBV2
j_call: TRBJ1-2
cdr3_aa: CASGSVLRDGYTF
cdr3_nt: TGTGCCAGCGGCAGTGTCCTGAGGGATGGCTACACCTTC

d_call: .
clone_size: .
v_call: TRBV7-2
j_call: TRBJ2-4
cdr3_aa: CASSQKGGLGIQYF
cdr3_nt: TGTGCCAGCAGCCAAAAGGGGGGGCTCGGCATTCAGTACTTC

d_call: .
clone_size: .
v_call: TRBV2
j_call: TRBJ1-6
cdr3_aa: CASRDSDNSPLHF
cdr3_nt: TGTGCCAGCAGGGACAGTGATAATTCACCCCTCCACTTT

d_call: .
clone_size: .
v_call: TRBV18
j_call: TRBJ2-1
cdr3_aa: CASSHGGENEQFF
cdr3_nt: TGTGCCAGCTCACACGGGGGTGAAAATGAGCAGTTCTTC

d_call: TRBD1
clone_size: .
v_call: TRBV24-1
j_call: TRBJ1-5
cdr3_aa: CATSKDRGSQPQHF
cdr3_nt: TGTGCCACCAGTAAGGACAGGGGTTCTCAGCCCCAGCATTTT

d_call: .
clone_size: .
v_call: TRBV21-1
j_call: TRBJ2-3
cdr3_aa: CASSRQRSSTDTQYF
cdr3_nt: TGTGCCAGCAGCAGGCAGCGGTCTAGCACAGATACGCAGTATTTT

d_call: .
clone_size: .
v_call: TRBV27
j_call: TRBJ2-4
cdr3_aa: CASSSSNRVRAKNIQYF
cdr3_nt: TGTGCCAGCAGTTCTTCTAACAGGGTTCGGGCCAAAAACATTCAGTACTTC

d_call: .
clone_size: .
v_call: TRBV18
j_call: TRBJ1-3
cdr3_aa: CASSKGGSSGNTIYF
cdr3_nt: TGTGCCAGCTCAAAGGGGGGGAGCTCTGGAAACACCATATATTTT

d_call: .
clone_size: once
v_call: TRBV4-3
j_call: TRBJ1-2
cdr3_aa: CASSQDFGGRWAYGYTF
cdr3_nt: TGCGCCAGCAGCCAAGATTTTGGAGGGCGCTGGGCCTATGGCTACACCTTC

d_call: .
clone_size: .
v_call: TRBV2
j_call: TRBJ2-1
cdr3_aa: CASTPGTSAYNEQFF
cdr3_nt: TGTGCCAGCACCCCCGGGACTTCCGCGTACAATGAGCAGTTCTTC

d_call: TRBD1
clone_size: .
v_call: TRBV28
j_call: TRBJ1-3
cdr3_aa: CASTLSGGSNTIYF
cdr3_nt: TGTGCCAGCACTCTTTCAGGGGGCTCGAACACCATATATTTT